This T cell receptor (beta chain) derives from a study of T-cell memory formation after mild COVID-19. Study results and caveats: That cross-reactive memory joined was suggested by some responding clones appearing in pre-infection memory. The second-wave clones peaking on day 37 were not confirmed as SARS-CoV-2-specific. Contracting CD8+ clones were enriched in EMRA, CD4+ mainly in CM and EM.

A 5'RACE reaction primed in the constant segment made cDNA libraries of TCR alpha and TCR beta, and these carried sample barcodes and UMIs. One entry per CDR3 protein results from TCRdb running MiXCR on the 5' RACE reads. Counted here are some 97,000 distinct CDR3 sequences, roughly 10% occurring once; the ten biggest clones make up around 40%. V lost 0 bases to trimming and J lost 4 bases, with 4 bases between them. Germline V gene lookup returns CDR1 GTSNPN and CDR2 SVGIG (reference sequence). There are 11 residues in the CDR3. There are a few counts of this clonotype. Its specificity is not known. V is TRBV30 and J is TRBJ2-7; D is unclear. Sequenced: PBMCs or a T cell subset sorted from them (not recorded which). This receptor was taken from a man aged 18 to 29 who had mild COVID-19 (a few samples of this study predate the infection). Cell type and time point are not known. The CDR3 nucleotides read TGTGCCTGGAGTGTAAAATACGAGCAGTACTTC. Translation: CAWSVKYEQYF.